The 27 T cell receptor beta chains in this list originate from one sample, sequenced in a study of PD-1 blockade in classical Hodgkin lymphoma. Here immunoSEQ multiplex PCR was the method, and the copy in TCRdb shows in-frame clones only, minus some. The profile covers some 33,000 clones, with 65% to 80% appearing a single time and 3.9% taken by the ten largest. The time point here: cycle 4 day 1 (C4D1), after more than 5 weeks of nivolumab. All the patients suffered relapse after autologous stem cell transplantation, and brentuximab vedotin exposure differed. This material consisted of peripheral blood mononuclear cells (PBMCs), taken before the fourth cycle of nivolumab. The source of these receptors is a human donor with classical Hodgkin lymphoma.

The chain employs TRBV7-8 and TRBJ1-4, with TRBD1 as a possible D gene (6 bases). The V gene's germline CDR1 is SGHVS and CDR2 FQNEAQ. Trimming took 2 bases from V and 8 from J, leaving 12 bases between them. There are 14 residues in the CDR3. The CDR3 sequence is CASSLTGTQEKLFF. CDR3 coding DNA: TGTGCCAGCAGCTTAACCGGGACACAAGAAAAACTGTTTTTT.

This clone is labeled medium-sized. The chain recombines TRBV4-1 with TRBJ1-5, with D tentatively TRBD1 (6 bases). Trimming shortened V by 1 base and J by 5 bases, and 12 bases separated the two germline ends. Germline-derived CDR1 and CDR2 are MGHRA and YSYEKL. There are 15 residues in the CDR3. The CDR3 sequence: CASSQVPGADQPQHF. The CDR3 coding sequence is TGCGCCAGCAGCCAAGTTCCGGGGGCAGATCAGCCCCAGCATTTT.

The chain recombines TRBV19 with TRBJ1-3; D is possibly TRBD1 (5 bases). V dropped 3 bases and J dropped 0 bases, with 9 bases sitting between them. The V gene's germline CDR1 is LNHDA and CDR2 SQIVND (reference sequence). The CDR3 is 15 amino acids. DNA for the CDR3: TGTGCCAGTAGTATCGACAGAAGCTCTGGAAACACCATATATTTT. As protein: CASSIDRSSGNTIYF.

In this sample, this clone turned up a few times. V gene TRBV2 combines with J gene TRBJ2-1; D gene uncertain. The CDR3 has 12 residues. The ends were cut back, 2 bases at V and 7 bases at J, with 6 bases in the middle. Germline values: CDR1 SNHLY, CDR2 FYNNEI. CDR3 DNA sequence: TGTGCCAGCAGTGAAACCCGGAATGAGCAGTTCTTC. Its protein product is CASSETRNEQFF.

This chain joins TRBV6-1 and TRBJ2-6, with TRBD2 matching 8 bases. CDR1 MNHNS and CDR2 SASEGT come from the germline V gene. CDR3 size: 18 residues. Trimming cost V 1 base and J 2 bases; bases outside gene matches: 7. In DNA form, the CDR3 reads TGTGCCAGCAGTGAAGTCGGGGGGGGCGTTGCTGGGGCCAACGTCCTGACTTTC. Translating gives CASSEVGGGVAGANVLTF.

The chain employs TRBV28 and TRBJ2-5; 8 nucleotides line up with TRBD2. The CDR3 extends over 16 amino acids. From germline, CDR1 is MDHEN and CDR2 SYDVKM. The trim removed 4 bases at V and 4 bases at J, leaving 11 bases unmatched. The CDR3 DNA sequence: TGTGCCAGCAGTTCACCGAAAGCGGGAGCCAGAGAGACCCAGTACTTC. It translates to CASSSPKAGARETQYF.

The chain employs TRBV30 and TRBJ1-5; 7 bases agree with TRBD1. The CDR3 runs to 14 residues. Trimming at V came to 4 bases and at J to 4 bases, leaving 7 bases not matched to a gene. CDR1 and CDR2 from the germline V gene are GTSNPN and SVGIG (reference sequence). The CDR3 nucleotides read TGTGCCTGGAATTTCGGACAGGCAAATCAGCCCCAGCATTTT. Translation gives CAWNFGQANQPQHF. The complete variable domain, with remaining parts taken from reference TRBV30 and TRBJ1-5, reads SQTIHQWPATLVQPVGSPLSLECTVEGTSNPNLYWYRQAAGRGLQLLFYSVGIGQISSEVPQNLSASRPQDRQFILSSKKLLLSDSGFYLCAWNFGQANQPQHFGDGTRLSIL.

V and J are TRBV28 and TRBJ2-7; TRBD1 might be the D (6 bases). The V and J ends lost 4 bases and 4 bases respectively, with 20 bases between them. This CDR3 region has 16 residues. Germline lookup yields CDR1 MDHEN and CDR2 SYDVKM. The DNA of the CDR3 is TGTGCCAGCAGTTCGACCCGGCAGGGGCCCGGATACGAGCAGTACTTC. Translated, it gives CASSSTRQGPGYEQYF. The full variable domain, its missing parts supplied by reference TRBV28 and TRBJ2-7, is DVKVTQSSRYLVKRTGEKVFLECVQDMDHENMFWYRQDPGLGLRLIYFSYDVKMKEKGDIPEGYSVSREKKERFSLILESASTNQTSMYLCASSSTRQGPGYEQYFGPGTRLTVT.

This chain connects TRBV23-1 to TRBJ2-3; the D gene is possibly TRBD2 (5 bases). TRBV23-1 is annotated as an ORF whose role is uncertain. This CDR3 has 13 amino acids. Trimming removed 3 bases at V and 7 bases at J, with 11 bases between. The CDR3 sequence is CASSHSRGNTQYF. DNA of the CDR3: TGCGCCAGCAGTCATTCCCGGGGAAATACGCAGTATTTT.

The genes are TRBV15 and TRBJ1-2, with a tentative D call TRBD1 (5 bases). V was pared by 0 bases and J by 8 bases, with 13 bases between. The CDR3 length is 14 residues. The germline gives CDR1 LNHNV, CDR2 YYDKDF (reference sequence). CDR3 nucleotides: TGTGCCACCAGCAGAGAGGAGGGGATCGGGGGCTACACCTTC. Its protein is CATSREEGIGGYTF.

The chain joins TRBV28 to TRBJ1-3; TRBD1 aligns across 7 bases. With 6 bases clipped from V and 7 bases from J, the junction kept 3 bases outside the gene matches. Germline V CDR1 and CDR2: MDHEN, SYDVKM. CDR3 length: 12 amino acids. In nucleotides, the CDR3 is TGTGCCAGCAGCTACAGGGGTAACACCATATATTTT. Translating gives CASSYRGNTIYF.

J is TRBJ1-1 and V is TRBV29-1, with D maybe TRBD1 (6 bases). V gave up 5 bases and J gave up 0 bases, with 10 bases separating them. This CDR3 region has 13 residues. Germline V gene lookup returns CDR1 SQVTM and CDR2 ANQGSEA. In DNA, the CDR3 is TGCAGCGTTTACGGGGGCATGAACACTGAAGCTTTCTTT. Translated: CSVYGGMNTEAFF.

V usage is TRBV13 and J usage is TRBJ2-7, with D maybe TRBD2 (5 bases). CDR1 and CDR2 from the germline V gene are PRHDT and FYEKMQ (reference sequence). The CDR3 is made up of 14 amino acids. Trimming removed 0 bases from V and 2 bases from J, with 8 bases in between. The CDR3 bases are TGTGCCAGCAGCTTAGGCAGGAGGACCTACGAGCAGTACTTC. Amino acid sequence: CASSLGRRTYEQYF.

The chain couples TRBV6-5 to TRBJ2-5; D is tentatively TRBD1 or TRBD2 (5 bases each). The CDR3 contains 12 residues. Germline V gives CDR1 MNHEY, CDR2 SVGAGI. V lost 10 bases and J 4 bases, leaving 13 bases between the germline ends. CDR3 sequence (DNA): TGTGCCACTTCCCGGGACGGAGAGACCCAGTACTTC. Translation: CATSRDGETQYF.

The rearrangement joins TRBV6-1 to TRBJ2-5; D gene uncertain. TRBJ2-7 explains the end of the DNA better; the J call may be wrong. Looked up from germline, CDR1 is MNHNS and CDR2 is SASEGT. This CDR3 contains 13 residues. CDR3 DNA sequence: TGTGCCAGCAGTCGGGTCGACTCCTACGAGCAGTACTTC. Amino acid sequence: CASSRVDSYEQYF.

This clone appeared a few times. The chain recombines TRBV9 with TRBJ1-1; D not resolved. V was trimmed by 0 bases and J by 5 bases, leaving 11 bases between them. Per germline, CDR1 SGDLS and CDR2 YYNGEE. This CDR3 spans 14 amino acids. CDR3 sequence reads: CASSVDRRVTEAFF. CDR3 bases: TGTGCCAGCAGCGTAGACAGAAGGGTAACTGAAGCTTTCTTT.

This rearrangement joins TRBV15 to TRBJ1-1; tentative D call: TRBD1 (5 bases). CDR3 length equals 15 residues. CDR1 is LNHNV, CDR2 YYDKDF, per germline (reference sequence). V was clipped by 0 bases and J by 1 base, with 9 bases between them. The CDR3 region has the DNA TGTGCCACCAGCAGAGATCGTGGGGGGAACACTGAAGCTTTCTTT. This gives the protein CATSRDRGGNTEAFF. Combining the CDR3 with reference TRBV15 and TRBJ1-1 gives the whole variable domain DAMVIQNPRYQVTQFGKPVTLSCSQTLNHNVMYWYQQKSSQAPKLLFHYYDKDFNNEADTPDNFQSRRPNTSFCFLDIRSPGLGDTAMYLCATSRDRGGNTEAFFGQGTRLTVV.

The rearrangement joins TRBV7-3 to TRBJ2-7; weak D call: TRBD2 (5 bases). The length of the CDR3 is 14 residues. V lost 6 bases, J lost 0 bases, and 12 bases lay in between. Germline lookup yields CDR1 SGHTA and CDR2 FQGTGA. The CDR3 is CASRDAGSSYEQYF. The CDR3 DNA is TGTGCCAGCAGAGATGCGGGCAGCTCCTACGAGCAGTACTTC.

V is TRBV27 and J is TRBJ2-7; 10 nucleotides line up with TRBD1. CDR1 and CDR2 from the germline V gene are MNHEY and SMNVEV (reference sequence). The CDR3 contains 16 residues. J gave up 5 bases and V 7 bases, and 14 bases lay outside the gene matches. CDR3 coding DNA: TGTGCCAGCATATTCGTTTGGGACAGGGGTAGCGACGAGCAGTACTTC. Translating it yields CASIFVWDRGSDEQYF.

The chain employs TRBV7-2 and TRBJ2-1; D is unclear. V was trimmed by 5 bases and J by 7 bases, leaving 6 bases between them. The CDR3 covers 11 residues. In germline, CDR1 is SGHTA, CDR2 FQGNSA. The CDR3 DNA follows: TGTGCCAGCAGCCTCGGGAATGAGCAGTTCTTC. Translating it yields CASSLGNEQFF.

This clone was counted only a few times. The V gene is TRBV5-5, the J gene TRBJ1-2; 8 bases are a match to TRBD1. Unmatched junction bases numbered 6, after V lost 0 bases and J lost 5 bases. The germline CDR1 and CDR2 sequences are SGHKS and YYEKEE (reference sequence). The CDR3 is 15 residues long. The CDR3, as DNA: TGTGCCAGCAGCTTGGAGGACAGGGCCCCATATGGCTACACCTTC. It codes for CASSLEDRAPYGYTF.

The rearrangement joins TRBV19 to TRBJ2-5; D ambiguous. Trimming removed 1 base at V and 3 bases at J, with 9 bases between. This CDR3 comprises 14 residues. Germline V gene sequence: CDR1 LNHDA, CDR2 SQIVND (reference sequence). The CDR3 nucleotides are TGTGCCAGTAGTATAGTTCAGTCGAAAGAGACCCAGTACTTC. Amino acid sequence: CASSIVQSKETQYF.

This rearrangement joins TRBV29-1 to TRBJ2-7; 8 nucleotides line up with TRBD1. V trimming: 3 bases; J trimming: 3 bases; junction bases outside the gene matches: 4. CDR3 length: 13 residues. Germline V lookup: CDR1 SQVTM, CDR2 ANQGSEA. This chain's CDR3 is CSVEQQGVYEQYF. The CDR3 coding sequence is TGCAGCGTTGAGCAACAGGGGGTCTACGAGCAGTACTTC.

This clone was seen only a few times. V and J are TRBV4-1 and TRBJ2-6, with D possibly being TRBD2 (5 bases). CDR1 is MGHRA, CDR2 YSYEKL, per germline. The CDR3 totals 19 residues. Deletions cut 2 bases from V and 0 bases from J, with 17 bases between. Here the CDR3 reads CASSQSQRPDPSGANVLTF. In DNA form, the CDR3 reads TGCGCCAGCAGCCAATCCCAGCGGCCAGACCCCTCTGGGGCCAACGTCCTGACTTTC.

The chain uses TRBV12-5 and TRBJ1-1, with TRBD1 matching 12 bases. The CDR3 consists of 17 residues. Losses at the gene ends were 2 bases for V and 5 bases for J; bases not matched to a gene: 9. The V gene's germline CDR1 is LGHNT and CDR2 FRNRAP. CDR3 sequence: CASGLKTGQGARTEAFF. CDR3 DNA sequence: TGTGCTAGTGGTTTGAAAACGGGACAGGGGGCGCGGACTGAAGCTTTCTTT.

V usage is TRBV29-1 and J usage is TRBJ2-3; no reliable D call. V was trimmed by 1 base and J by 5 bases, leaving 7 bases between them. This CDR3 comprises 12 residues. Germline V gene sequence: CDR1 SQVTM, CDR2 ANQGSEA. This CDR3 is CSVEVERDTQYF. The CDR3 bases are TGCAGCGTTGAAGTGGAGAGAGATACGCAGTATTTT.

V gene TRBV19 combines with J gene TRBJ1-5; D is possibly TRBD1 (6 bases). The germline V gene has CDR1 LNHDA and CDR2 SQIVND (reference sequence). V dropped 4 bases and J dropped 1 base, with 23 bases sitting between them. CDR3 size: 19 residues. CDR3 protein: CASSTPTGISRRSNQPQHF. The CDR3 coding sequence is TGTGCCAGTAGTACCCCGACAGGTATCTCCCGTAGGAGCAATCAGCCCCAGCATTTT.